This T cell receptor (beta chain) stems from a study of cytomegalovirus exposure and HLA in healthy donors. Both 60 Vbeta primers and 13 Jbeta primers went into the PCR. Clones were read by immunoSEQ multiplex PCR, and TCRdb kept only the in-frame ones, dropping some. This table holds about 150,000 clones, about 85% found once. V was clipped by 8 bases and J by 0 bases; unmatched bases: 10. The germline V gene has CDR1 SGHTA and CDR2 FQGNSA. The length of the CDR3 is 17 residues. Whole-study findings and limits: Some segments of the V type, notably TRBV6-2 and TRBV6-3, were excluded as indistinguishable.

Concerning this clone: Its specificity is not known.

The rearrangement uses TRBV7-2 and TRBJ2-3, with 11 nucleotides matching TRBD2. This sequence originates from a boy between 2 and 15 years old in good health and CMV-seronegative. Sequenced material: PBMCs. CDR3 protein: CASRGVAGGTSTDTQYF. Here the CDR3 DNA reads TGTGCCAGCCGGGGGGTAGCGGGGGGGACTAGCACAGATACGCAGTATTTT.